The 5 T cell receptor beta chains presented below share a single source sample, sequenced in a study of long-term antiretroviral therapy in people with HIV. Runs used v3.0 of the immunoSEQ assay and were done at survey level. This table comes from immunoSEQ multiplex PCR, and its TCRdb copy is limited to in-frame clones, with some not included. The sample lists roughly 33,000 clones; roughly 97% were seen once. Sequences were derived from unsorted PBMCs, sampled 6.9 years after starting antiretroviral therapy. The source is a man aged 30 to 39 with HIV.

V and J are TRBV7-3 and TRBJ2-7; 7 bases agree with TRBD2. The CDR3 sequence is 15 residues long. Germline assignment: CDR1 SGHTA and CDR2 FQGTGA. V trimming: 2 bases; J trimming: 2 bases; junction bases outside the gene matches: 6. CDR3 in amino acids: CASSLGSSGPYEQYF. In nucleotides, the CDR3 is TGTGCCAGCAGCTTAGGGTCTAGCGGACCCTACGAGCAGTACTTC. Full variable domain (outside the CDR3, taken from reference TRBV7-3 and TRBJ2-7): GAGVSQTPSNKVTEKGKYVELRCDPISGHTALYWYRQSLGQGPEFLIYFQGTGAADDSGLPNDRFFAVRPEGSVSTLKIQRTERGDSAVYLCASSLGSSGPYEQYFGPGTRLTVT.

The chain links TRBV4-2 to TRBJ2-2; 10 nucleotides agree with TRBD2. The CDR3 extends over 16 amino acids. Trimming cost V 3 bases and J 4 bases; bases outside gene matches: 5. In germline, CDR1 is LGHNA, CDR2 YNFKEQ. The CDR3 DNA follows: TGTGCCAGCAGCCAGGGAGCGGGAGGGGTCACCGGGGAGCTGTTTTTT. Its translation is CASSQGAGGVTGELFF.

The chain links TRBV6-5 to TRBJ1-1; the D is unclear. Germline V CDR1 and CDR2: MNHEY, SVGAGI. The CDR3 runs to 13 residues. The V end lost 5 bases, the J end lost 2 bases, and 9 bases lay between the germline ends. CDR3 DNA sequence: TGTGCCAGCAGTCGCCCCACAAACACTGAAGCTTTCTTT. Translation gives CASSRPTNTEAFF.

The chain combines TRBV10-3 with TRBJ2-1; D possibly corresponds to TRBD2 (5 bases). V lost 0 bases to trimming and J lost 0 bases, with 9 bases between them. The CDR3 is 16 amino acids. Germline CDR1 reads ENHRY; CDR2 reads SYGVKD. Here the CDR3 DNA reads TGTGCCATCAGTGAGTCTTTGGAGGTCTCCTACAATGAGCAGTTCTTC. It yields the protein CAISESLEVSYNEQFF.

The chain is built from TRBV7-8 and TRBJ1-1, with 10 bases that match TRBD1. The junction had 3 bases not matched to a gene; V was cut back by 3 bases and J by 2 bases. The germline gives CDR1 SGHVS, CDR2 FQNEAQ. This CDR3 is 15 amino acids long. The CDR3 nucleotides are TGTGCCAGCAGCTTTTGGGACAGGGGAAACACTGAAGCTTTCTTT. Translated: CASSFWDRGNTEAFF.